This T cell receptor (beta chain) was profiled in a study of T-cell reconstitution after alpha-beta-depleted transplantation in children. CDR3 size: 14 residues. V trimming: 6 bases; J trimming: 1 base; junction bases outside the gene matches: 7. The germline V gene has CDR1 SQVTM and CDR2 ANQGSEA. This sample's TCRbeta library carried unique molecular identifier barcodes. TCRdb processed the PCR reads anew with MiXCR; each CDR3 protein has one entry. The repertoire holds about 980,000 distinct CDR3 sequences, about 29% seen once, with roughly 28% in the top ten. As to this clonotype: The antigen remains unidentified.

Findings and limits, study-wide: Reported findings indicate that, about two months after transplant, alpha-beta T cells came from several hundred expanded clones, which were derived from non-depleted graft cells. By one year post-transplant, T-cell counts and diversity largely arose from T cells that were newly produced. Surviving recipient T cells and thymic progenitors produced the high day-60 TCRbeta diversity seen in some patients.

V is TRBV29-1 and J is TRBJ1-1; 8 bases align to TRBD1. This receptor was taken from a boy under two years old who had a stem cell transplant for SCID, so the T cells may come from the graft donor. The material was PBMCs, mostly from graft donor cells, obtained 360 days after TCRalphabeta/CD19-depleted stem cell transplant. This CDR3 is CSVTPDRENTEAFF. The CDR3, as DNA: TGCAGCGTAACCCCGGACAGGGAGAACACTGAAGCTTTCTTT.